This T cell receptor beta chain was retrieved from a study of PD-1 blockade in classical Hodgkin lymphoma. Each patient's relapse followed autologous stem cell transplantation, and brentuximab vedotin exposure varied. The method was immunoSEQ multiplex PCR; TCRdb's version includes in-frame clones alone and lacks a portion of them. The sample holds approximately 98,000 clones; 80% to 90% are singletons and the top ten take 15% to 20%. Regarding the study as a whole: Newly diagnosed patients had baseline TCR diversity that was reportedly lower than that of healthy donors.

This clone was picked up a small number of times. Its antigen remains unknown. Sequencing was performed on peripheral blood mononuclear cells (PBMCs), taken before the second cycle of nivolumab. This TCR was sampled from a human donor with classical Hodgkin lymphoma.

CDR3 protein: CASSVGSGGYTF. CDR3 coding DNA: TGTGCCAGCAGTGTCGGGTCCGGTGGCTACACCTTC. The chain recombines TRBV25-1 with TRBJ1-2; D unclear. This CDR3 contains 12 residues. CDR1 and CDR2 from the germline V gene are MGHDK and SYGVNS. V gave up 4 bases and J gave up 7 bases, with 10 bases separating them.